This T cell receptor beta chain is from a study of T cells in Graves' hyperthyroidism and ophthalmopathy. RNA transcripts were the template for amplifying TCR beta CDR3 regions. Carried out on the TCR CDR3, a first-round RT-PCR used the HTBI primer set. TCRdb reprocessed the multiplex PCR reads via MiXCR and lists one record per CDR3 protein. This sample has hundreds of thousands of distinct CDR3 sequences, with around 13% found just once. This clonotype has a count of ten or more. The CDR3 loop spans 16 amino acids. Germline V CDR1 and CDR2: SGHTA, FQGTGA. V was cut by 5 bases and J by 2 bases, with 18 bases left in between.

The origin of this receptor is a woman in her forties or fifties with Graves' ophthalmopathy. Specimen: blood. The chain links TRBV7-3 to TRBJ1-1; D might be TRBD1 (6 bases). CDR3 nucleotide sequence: TGTGCCAGCAGCCTTAGCTATGCAGGGGACAACACTGAAGCTTTCTTT. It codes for CASSLSYAGDNTEAFF.